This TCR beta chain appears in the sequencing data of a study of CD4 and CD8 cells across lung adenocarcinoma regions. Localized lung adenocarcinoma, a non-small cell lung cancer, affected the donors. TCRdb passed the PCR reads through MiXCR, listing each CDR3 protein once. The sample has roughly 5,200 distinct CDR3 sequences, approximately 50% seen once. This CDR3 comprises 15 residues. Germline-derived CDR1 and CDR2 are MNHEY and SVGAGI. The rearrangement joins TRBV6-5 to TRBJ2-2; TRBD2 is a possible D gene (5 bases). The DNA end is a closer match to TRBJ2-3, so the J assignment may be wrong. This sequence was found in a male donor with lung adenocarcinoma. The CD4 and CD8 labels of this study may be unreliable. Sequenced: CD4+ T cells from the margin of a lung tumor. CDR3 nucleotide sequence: TGTGCCAGCAGACTCCAGTCCGGAATCACCGGGAAGCAGTATTTT. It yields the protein CASRLQSGITGKQYF.